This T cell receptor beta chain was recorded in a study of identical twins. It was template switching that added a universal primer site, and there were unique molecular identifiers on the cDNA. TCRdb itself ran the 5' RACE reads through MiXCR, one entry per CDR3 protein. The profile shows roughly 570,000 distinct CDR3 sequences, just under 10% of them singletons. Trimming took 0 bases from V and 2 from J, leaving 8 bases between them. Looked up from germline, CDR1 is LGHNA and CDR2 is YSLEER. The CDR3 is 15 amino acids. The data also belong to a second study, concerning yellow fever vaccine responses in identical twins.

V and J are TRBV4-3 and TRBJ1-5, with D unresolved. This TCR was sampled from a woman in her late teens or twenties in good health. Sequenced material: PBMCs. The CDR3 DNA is TGCGCCAGCAGCCAAGATCAATCGGGCAATCAGCCCCAGCATTTT. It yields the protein CASSQDQSGNQPQHF.